One sample yielded the 27 T cell receptor beta chains listed below, sequenced in a study of OX40 agonist ivuxolimab in advanced cancers. Data came from immunoSEQ multiplex PCR; TCRdb stores just in-frame clones and leaves some out. The table shows 70,000 to 75,000 clones, with 85% occurring only once. The sequencing used CD4+ or CD8+ T cells sorted from blood, collected in a trial of the OX40 agonist ivuxolimab. These receptors came from an adult with an advanced solid tumor such as melanoma, head and neck, liver or kidney cancer.

This clone was found a few times. The chain couples TRBV7-3 to TRBJ2-2, with 9 bases lining up with TRBD2. The ends lost 4 bases at V and 3 bases at J; junction bases unmatched: 6. This CDR3 has 16 amino acids. Germline V gene data show CDR1 as SGHTA and CDR2 as FQGTGA. The CDR3 is CASSSQAGGYTGELFF. DNA of the CDR3: TGTGCCAGCAGCTCTCAGGCGGGAGGGTACACCGGGGAGCTGTTTTTT.

This clone has just one count. This sequence joins TRBV12-5 and TRBJ1-1; 8 nucleotides align to TRBD1. The CDR3 covers 12 residues. The V gene's germline CDR1 is LGHNT and CDR2 FRNRAP. Germline trimming cut 5 bases from V and 10 bases from J; bases unmatched to any gene: 6. CDR3 nucleotides: TGTGCTAGTGGTCCCGGACAGGGACGAGCTTTCTTT. Its protein product is CASGPGQGRAFF.

There are a few counts of this clone. The rearrangement uses TRBV7-3 and TRBJ1-1; 7 nucleotides agree with TRBD1. This CDR3 is 13 amino acids long. After removal of 2 bases from V and 4 bases from J, the junction contained 1 base not matched to a gene. The germline V gene has CDR1 SGHTA and CDR2 FQGTGA. CDR3 in amino acids: CASSLYRGTEAFF. In DNA form, the CDR3 reads TGTGCCAGCAGCTTATACAGGGGCACTGAAGCTTTCTTT.

CDR3 sequence (DNA): TGTGCCAGCAGCCCCGGACAGCAATTTGGCTACACCTTC. This translates into CASSPGQQFGYTF. The chain carries TRBV7-2 and TRBJ1-2, with a weak D call TRBD1 (6 bases). Per germline, CDR1 SGHTA and CDR2 FQGNSA. This CDR3 is 13 amino acids long. Deletions cut 5 bases from V and 7 bases from J, with 14 bases between.

The chain joins TRBV19 to TRBJ1-2; TRBD1 might be the D (5 bases). Germline CDR1 LNHDA, CDR2 SQIVND (reference sequence). V lost 4 bases and J lost 3, with 6 bases in between. The CDR3 is made up of 12 amino acids. In DNA, the CDR3 is TGTGCCAGTAGTAGCAGGGACTATGGCTACACCTTC. Translated, it gives CASSSRDYGYTF.

The J gene is TRBJ2-4, the V gene TRBV7-2; 7 bases fit TRBD1. The trim removed 3 bases at V and 7 bases at J, leaving 3 bases unmatched. The CDR3 totals 13 residues. Germline-derived CDR1 and CDR2 are SGHTA and FQGNSA. The CDR3 is CASSFQQGNIQYF. Here the CDR3 DNA reads TGTGCCAGCAGCTTTCAACAGGGGAACATTCAGTACTTC.

The CDR3 sequence is CASSSPRGGGGMNTEAFF. As DNA, the CDR3 is TGTGCCAGCAGCTCCCCCCGGGGTGGAGGGGGGATGAACACTGAAGCTTTCTTT. The V call is TRBV7-9, the J call TRBJ1-1; weak D call: TRBD1 (6 bases). The CDR3 has 18 amino acids. CDR1 and CDR2 from the germline V gene are SEHNR and FQNEAQ (reference sequence). V was pared by 4 bases and J by 0 bases, with 21 bases between.

In its sample, this clone was seen a few times. The V and J genes are TRBV4-3 and TRBJ1-5, with D maybe TRBD1 (5 bases). Trimming removed 0 bases at V and 4 bases at J, with 13 bases between. The CDR3 has 16 residues. Per germline, CDR1 LGHNA and CDR2 YSLEER. CDR3 loop: CASSQDRGGRNQPQHF. CDR3 nucleotide sequence: TGCGCCAGCAGCCAAGATCGGGGGGGTAGGAATCAGCCCCAGCATTTT.

The chain links TRBV5-1 to TRBJ2-6; a possible D gene is TRBD1 (6 bases). Trimming cost V 2 bases and J 2 bases, with 11 bases left between them. There are 16 residues in the CDR3. The germline V gene encodes CDR1 SGHRS and CDR2 YFSETQ. Written as DNA, the CDR3 is TGCGCCAGCAGCTTCACTGGGGGCCCTGGGGCCAACGTCCTGACTTTC. Its translation is CASSFTGGPGANVLTF.

The rearrangement links TRBV11-3 to TRBJ1-1; D is unclear. Trimming took 4 bases from V and 2 from J, leaving 5 bases between them. Germline V lookup: CDR1 SGHNT, CDR2 YENEEA. The CDR3 has 12 residues. CDR3 DNA sequence: TGTGCCAGCAGCTCCAGTAACACTGAAGCTTTCTTT. Protein product: CASSSSNTEAFF.

The rearrangement joins TRBV10-2 to TRBJ2-7; 12 positions agree with TRBD2. The J segment lost 3 bases and the V segment lost 5 bases, leaving 2 bases of the junction unmatched. CDR3 length equals 14 residues. In germline, CDR1 is WSHSY, CDR2 SAAADI. The CDR3 nucleotides are TGCGCCAGCAGTCGGACTAGCGGGAACTACGAGCAGTACTTC. It codes for CASSRTSGNYEQYF.

This sequence joins TRBV10-2 and TRBJ1-5; D is undetermined. CDR3 length equals 13 residues. Looked up from germline, CDR1 is WSHSY and CDR2 is SAAADI. V was pared by 2 bases and J by 6 bases, with 8 bases between. In nucleotides, the CDR3 is TGCGCCAGCAGTGAGAAAATGGGTCAGCCCCAGCATTTT. It translates to CASSEKMGQPQHF.

The chain carries TRBV6-4 and TRBJ2-3; TRBD2 matches 10 bases. V shed 0 bases, J shed 4 bases, and the junction held 4 bases outside the gene matches. Germline V gene lookup returns CDR1 MRHNA and CDR2 SNTAGT. CDR3 size: 16 residues. CDR3 sequence reads: CASSDSERGGSDTQYF. The CDR3 DNA reads TGTGCCAGCAGTGACTCGGAGCGGGGGGGCTCAGATACGCAGTATTTT.

This rearrangement joins TRBV12-2 to TRBJ1-1; the table assigns TRBD1, which was not confirmed against the DNA. TRBV12-2 is a pseudogene segment. The CDR3 covers 16 residues. The CDR3 reads CASRSSRDSMNTEAFF. For the CDR3, the DNA is TGTGCAAGTCGTTCCTCCAGGGATTCGATGAACACTGAAGCTTTCTTT.

The chain employs TRBV10-3 and TRBJ2-1; TRBD1 aligns across 8 bases. The CDR3 runs to 16 residues. Germline V lookup: CDR1 ENHRY, CDR2 SYGVKD. With V trimmed by 3 bases and J by 2 bases, 6 bases remained unmatched. The CDR3 DNA reads as TGTGCCATCAGTGAAGGACAGGGAATCGCCTACAATGAGCAGTTCTTC. It is translated as CAISEGQGIAYNEQFF.

This chain connects TRBV28 to TRBJ1-5; 10 bases line up with TRBD1. Germline trimming cut 5 bases from V and 11 bases from J; bases unmatched to any gene: 18. CDR1 and CDR2 from the germline V gene are MDHEN and SYDVKM. The CDR3 extends over 17 amino acids. The CDR3 protein is CASSPDPGQGTERTQHF. The CDR3 DNA follows: TGTGCCAGCAGTCCGGACCCGGGACAGGGGACGGAGAGGACCCAGCATTTT. The entire variable domain, with the rest obtained from reference TRBV28 and TRBJ1-5, is as follows: DVKVTQSSRYLVKRTGEKVFLECVQDMDHENMFWYRQDPGLGLRLIYFSYDVKMKEKGDIPEGYSVSREKKERFSLILESASTNQTSMYLCASSPDPGQGTERTQHFGDGTRLSIL.

The J gene is TRBJ2-2, the V gene TRBV7-2; D gene unclear. The germline CDR1 and CDR2 sequences are SGHTA and FQGNSA. Trimming took 5 bases from V and 0 from J, leaving 13 bases between them. The CDR3 runs to 16 residues. The DNA of the CDR3 is TGTGCCAGCAGCCCGGTTAGTAGGACGAACACCGGGGAGCTGTTTTTT. Its protein is CASSPVSRTNTGELFF.

This clone was detected only a few times. The chain couples TRBV4-1 to TRBJ1-2, with a weak D call TRBD1 (5 bases). The CDR3 has 15 residues. Trimming shortened V by 3 bases and J by 5 bases, and 16 bases separated the two germline ends. From germline, CDR1 is MGHRA and CDR2 YSYEKL. CDR3 residues: CASSQQDTSQYGYTF. The CDR3 nucleotides are TGCGCCAGCAGCCAGCAGGACACCTCGCAATATGGCTACACCTTC.

The chain links TRBV29-1 to TRBJ1-1, with TRBD1 as a possible D gene (6 bases). The germline CDR1 and CDR2 sequences are SQVTM and ANQGSEA. The CDR3 loop spans 13 amino acids. The V end lost 4 bases, the J end lost 0 bases, and 9 bases lay between the germline ends. This CDR3 reads CSVGGGMNTEAFF. CDR3 coding DNA: TGCAGCGTTGGAGGGGGGATGAACACTGAAGCTTTCTTT. The full variable domain, with the rest looked up from reference TRBV29-1 and TRBJ1-1, is SAVISQKPSRDICQRGTSLTIQCQVDSQVTMMFWYRQQPGQSLTLIATANQGSEATYESGFVIDKFPISRPNLTFSTLTVSNMSPEDSSIYLCSVGGGMNTEAFFGQGTRLTVV.

The genes are TRBV19 and TRBJ2-4; D is unresolved. The V and J ends lost 0 bases and 0 bases respectively, with 3 bases between them. The CDR3 runs 14 residues. Germline assignment: CDR1 LNHDA and CDR2 SQIVND (reference sequence). The CDR3 DNA sequence: TGTGCCAGTAGTATAGAGGTAGCCAAAAACATTCAGTACTTC. Translated: CASSIEVAKNIQYF.

V gene TRBV6-1 combines with J gene TRBJ1-6; weak D call: TRBD1 (6 bases). The germline V gene encodes CDR1 MNHNS and CDR2 SASEGT. This CDR3 comprises 14 residues. With 7 bases removed from V and 12 bases from J, the gap between germline ends came to 19 bases. CDR3 protein: CASIPPGKGGPLHF. As DNA, the CDR3 is TGTGCCAGCATTCCCCCGGGTAAGGGGGGACCCCTCCACTTT.

The chain combines TRBV6-5 with TRBJ2-2, with D possibly being TRBD1 (6 bases). Germline V gene lookup returns CDR1 MNHEY and CDR2 SVGAGI. The CDR3 has 14 residues. Between the trimmed V and J ends, which lost 7 bases and 6 bases, there was a span of 15 bases. The CDR3 region is CASTYREGPGELFF. As DNA, the CDR3 is TGTGCCAGCACATACAGGGAAGGGCCCGGGGAGCTGTTTTTT.

The rearrangement joins TRBV25-1 to TRBJ2-3; D possibly corresponds to TRBD2 (7 bases). This CDR3 has 15 residues. Trimming stripped 7 bases from V and 3 bases from J, with 17 bases between. CDR1 and CDR2 from the germline V gene are MGHDK and SYGVNS. The CDR3 DNA is TGTGCCAGCAAGCCCCGGGGGGCCAGGACAGATACGCAGTATTTT. Translation: CASKPRGARTDTQYF.

This clone occurred once. The chain links TRBV19 to TRBJ1-1; D unclear. Trimming stripped 5 bases from V and 1 base from J, with 14 bases between. This CDR3 is 15 amino acids long. Germline lookup yields CDR1 LNHDA and CDR2 SQIVND (reference sequence). The CDR3: CASSQSWRPNTEAFF. The CDR3 DNA sequence: TGTGCCAGTAGTCAGAGCTGGCGGCCGAACACTGAAGCTTTCTTT. Using reference TRBV19 and TRBJ1-1 for the parts outside the CDR3, the full variable domain is DGGITQSPKYLFRKEGQNVTLSCEQNLNHDAMYWYRQDPGQGLRLIYYSQIVNDFQKGDIAEGYSVSREKKESFPLTVTSAQKNPTAFYLCASSQSWRPNTEAFFGQGTRLTVV.

The genes are TRBV5-1 and TRBJ2-1; tentative D call: TRBD2 (6 bases). Per the germline V gene, CDR1 is SGHRS and CDR2 is YFSETQ. This CDR3 has 15 residues. V lost 4 bases and J lost 7, with 18 bases in between. The chain's CDR3 is CASSAGLRVGNEQFF. The CDR3 nucleotides are TGCGCCAGCAGCGCGGGACTCCGGGTAGGGAATGAGCAGTTCTTC.

The gene calls are TRBV27 and TRBJ2-4, with 7 positions matching TRBD2. CDR1 is MNHEY, CDR2 SMNVEV, per germline (reference sequence). The CDR3 is made up of 15 amino acids. V gave up 0 bases and J gave up 3 bases; unmatched junction bases: 2. The DNA for the CDR3 is TGTGCCAGCAGTTTATCGGGGGGGTTCAAAAACATTCAGTACTTC. Translating it yields CASSLSGGFKNIQYF.

The chain is built from TRBV6-5 and TRBJ1-2; D gene ambiguous. Germline V gene data show CDR1 as MNHEY and CDR2 as SVGAGI. The CDR3 contains 15 residues. V shed 5 bases and J shed 0 bases, with 13 bases lying between them. CDR3 bases: TGTGCCAGCAGTACCCAGCGGCCGACTAACTATGGCTACACCTTC. Residues: CASSTQRPTNYGYTF.